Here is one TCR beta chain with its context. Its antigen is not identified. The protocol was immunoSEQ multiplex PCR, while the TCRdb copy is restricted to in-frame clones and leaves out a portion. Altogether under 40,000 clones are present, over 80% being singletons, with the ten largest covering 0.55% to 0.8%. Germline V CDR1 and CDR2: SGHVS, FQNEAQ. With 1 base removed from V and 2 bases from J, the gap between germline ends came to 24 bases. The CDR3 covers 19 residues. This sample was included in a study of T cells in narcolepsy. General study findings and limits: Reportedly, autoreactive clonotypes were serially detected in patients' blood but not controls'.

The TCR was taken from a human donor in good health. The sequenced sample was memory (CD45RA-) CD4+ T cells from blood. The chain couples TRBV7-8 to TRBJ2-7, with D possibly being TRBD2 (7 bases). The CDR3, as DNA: TGTGCCAGCAGCTTAGGGCTCCTCCGCCCATCCGGGGGGCCCTACGAGCAGTACGTC. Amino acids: CASSLGLLRPSGGPYEQYV.